The T cell receptor (beta chain) described here comes from a study of sequential checkpoint blockade in melanoma. As for the study in general: Maintenance nivolumab came after either treatment sequence. DNA from around 87 pretreatment tumor samples underwent TCRβ immunosequencing.

Findings and caveats of the study: In arm A, pretreatment tumor clonality was associated with response.

This clone was seen ten or more times. Its antigen is unidentified. The treatment is: randomized to nivolumab then ipilimumab (arm A) or the reverse (arm B). Measured with immunoSEQ multiplex PCR; TCRdb has only the in-frame clones, and not every one. The table shows about 21,000 clones, with roughly 27% occurring only once. Trimming removed 4 bases at V and 2 bases at J, with 12 bases between. This CDR3 is built from 14 residues. The sequence was obtained from a human donor with melanoma. This rearrangement joins TRBV7-1 to TRBJ2-7; no clear D gene. TRBV7-1 has ORF status, its function being uncertain. This specimen was tumor tissue (inferred from file names), taken from a patient given nivolumab and ipilimumab in sequence. For the CDR3, the DNA is TGTGCCAGCAGCTTATCGTCTGCAACCTACGAGCAGTACTTC. Protein sequence: CASSLSSATYEQYF.